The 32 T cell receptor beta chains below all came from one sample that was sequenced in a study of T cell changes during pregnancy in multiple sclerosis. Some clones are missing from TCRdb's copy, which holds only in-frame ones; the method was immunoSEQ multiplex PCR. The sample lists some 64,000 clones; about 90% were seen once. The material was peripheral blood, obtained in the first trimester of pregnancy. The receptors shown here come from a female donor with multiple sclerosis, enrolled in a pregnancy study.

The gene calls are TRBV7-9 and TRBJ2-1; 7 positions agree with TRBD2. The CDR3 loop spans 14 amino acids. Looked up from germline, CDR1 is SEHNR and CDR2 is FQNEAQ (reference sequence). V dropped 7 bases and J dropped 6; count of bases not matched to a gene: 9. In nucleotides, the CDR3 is TGTGCCAGCACCCGAGGACTAGGTCCCAATGAGCAGTTCTTC. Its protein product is CASTRGLGPNEQFF.

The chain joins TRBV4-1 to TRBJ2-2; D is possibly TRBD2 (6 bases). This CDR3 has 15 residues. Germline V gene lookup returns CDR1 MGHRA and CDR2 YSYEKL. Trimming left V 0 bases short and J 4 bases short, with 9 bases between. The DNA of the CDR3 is TGCGCCAGCAGCCAAGAGGGACTCACCACCGGGGAGCTGTTTTTT. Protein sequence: CASSQEGLTTGELFF.

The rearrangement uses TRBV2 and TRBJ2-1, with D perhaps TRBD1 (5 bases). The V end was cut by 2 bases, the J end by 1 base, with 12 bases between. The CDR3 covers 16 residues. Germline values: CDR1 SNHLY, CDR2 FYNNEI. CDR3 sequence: CASSEMQGSSYNEQFF. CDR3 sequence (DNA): TGTGCCAGCAGTGAAATGCAGGGATCTTCCTACAATGAGCAGTTCTTC.

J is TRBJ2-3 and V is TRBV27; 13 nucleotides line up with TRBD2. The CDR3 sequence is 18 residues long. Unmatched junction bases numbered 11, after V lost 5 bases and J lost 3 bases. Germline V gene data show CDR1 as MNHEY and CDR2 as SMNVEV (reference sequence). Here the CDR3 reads CASSPGLAGEVKTDTQYF. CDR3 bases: TGTGCCAGCAGTCCCGGACTAGCGGGAGAAGTAAAAACAGATACGCAGTATTTT.

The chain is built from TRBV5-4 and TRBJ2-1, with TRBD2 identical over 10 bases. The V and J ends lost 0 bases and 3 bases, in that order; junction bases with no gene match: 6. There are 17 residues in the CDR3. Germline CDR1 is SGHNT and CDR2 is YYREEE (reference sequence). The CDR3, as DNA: TGTGCCAGCAGCTTGGGGGCTAGCGGGGGCCTCTACAATGAGCAGTTCTTC. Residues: CASSLGASGGLYNEQFF.

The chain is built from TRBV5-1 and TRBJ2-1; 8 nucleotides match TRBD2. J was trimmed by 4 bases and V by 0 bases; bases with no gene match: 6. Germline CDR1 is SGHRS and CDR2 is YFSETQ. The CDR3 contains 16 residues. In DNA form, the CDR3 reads TGCGCCAGCAGCTTGGTCACGGGAGGGACATACAATGAGCAGTTCTTC. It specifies CASSLVTGGTYNEQFF.

The CDR3 reads CASRPVTSGGIYEQYF. CDR3 DNA: TGTGCCAGCAGACCCGTTACTAGCGGGGGGATCTACGAGCAGTACTTC. The rearrangement links TRBV6-6 to TRBJ2-7; 12 bases are shared with TRBD2. Trimming took 6 bases from V and 3 from J; bases not matched to a gene: 9. Germline V gene sequence: CDR1 MNHNY, CDR2 SVGAGI (reference sequence). The CDR3 sequence is 16 residues long.

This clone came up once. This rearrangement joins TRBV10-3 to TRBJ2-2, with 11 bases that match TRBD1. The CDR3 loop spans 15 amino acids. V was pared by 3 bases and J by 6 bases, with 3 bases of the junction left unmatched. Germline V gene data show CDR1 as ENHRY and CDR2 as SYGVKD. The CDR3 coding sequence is TGTGCCATCAGTGACCGGGGACAGGGGGCCGGGGAGCTGTTTTTT. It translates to CAISDRGQGAGELFF.

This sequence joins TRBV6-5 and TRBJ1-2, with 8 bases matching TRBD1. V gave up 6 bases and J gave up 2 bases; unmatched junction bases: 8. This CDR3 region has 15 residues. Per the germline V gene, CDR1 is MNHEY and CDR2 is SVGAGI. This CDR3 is CASSPGQGLNYGYTF. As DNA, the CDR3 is TGTGCCAGCAGCCCCGGACAGGGACTGAACTATGGCTACACCTTC.

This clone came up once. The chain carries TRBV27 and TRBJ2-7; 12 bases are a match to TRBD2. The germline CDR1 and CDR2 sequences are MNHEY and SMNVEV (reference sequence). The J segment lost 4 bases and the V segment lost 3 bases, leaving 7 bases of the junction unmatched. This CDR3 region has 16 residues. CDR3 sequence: CASSLATSGGLYEQYF. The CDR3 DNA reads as TGTGCCAGCAGTTTGGCGACTAGCGGGGGATTATACGAGCAGTACTTC.

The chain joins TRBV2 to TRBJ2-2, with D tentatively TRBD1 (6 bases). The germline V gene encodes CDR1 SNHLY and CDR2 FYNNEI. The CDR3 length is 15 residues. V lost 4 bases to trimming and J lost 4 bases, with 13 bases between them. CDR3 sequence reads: CASSVQGQSTGELFF. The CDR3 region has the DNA TGTGCCAGCAGTGTCCAGGGGCAGAGCACCGGGGAGCTGTTTTTT. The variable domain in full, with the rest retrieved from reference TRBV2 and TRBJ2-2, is EPEVTQTPSHQVTQMGQEVILRCVPISNHLYFYWYRQILGQKVEFLVSFYNNEISEKSEIFDDQFSVERPDGSNFTLKIRSTKLEDSAMYFCASSVQGQSTGELFFGEGSRLTVL.

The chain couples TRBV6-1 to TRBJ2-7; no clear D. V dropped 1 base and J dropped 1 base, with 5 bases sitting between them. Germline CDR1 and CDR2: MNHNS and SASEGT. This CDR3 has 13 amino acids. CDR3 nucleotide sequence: TGTGCCAGCAGTGAAGGGCCGTCCTACGAGCAGTACTTC. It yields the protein CASSEGPSYEQYF.

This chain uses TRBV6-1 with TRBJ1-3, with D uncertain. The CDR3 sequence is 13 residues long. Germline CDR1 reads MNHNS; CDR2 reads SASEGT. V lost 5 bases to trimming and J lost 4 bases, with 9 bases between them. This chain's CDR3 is CASSQDGGNTIYF. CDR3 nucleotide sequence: TGTGCCAGCAGTCAGGATGGGGGAAACACCATATATTTT.

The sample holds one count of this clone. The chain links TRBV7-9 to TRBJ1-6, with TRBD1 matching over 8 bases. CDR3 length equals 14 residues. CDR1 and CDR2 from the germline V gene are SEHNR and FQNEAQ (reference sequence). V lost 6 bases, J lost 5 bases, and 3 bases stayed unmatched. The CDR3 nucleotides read TGTGCCAGCAGTACAGGGGGTAATAATTCACCCCTCCACTTT. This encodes CASSTGGNNSPLHF.

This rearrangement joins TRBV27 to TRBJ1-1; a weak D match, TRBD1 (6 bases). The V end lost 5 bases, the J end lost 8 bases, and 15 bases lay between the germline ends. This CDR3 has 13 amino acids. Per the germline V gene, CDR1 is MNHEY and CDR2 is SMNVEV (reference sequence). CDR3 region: CASSLRGPTEAFF. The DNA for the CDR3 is TGTGCCAGCAGTCTCAGGGGACCGACAGAAGCTTTCTTT.

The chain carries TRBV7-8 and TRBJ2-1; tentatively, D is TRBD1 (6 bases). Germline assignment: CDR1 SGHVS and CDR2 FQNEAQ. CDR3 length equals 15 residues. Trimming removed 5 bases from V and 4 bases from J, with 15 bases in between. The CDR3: CASSRDRPSYNEQFF. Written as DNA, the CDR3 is TGTGCCAGCAGCCGCGACAGGCCCAGTTACAATGAGCAGTTCTTC.

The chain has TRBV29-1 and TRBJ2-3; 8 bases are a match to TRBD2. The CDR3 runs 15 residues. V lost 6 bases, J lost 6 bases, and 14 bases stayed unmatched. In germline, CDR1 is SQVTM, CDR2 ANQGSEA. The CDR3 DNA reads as TGCAGCGTCCGGTCGGGCGGGGGGCCTTTGGATACGCAGTATTTT. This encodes CSVRSGGGPLDTQYF.

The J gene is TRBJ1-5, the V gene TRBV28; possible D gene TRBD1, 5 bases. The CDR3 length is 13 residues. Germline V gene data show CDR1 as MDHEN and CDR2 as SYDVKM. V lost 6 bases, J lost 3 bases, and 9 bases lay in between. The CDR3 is CASRPGDNQPQHF. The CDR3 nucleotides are TGTGCCAGCAGGCCGGGGGACAATCAGCCCCAGCATTTT.

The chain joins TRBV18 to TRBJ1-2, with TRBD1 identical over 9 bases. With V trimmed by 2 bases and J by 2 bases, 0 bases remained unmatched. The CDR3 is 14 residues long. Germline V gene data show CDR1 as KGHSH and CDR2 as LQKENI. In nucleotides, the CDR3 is TGTGCCAGCTCACCAGGGACAGGGAACTATGGCTACACCTTC. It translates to CASSPGTGNYGYTF.

In DNA form, the CDR3 reads TGTGCCAGCAGCCGCGGACCGTCGGGAGAGCAGTACTTC. This codes for CASSRGPSGEQYF. The rearrangement links TRBV6-5 to TRBJ2-7, with D possibly matching TRBD2 (5 bases). This CDR3 contains 13 residues. Trimming shortened V by 6 bases and J by 7 bases, and 16 bases separated the two germline ends. CDR1 is MNHEY, CDR2 SVGAGI, per germline.

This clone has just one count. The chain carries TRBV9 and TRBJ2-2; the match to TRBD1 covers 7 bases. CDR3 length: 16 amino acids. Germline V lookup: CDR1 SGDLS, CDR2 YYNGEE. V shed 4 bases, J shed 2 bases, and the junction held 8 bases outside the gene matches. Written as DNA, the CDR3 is TGTGCCAGCAGCCCAAAAGACAGGGTTAACACCGGGGAGCTGTTTTTT. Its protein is CASSPKDRVNTGELFF.

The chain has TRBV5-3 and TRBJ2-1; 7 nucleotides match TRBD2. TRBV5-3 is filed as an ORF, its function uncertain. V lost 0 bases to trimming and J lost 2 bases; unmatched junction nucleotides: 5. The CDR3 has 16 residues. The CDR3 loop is CARSLVGLAAYNEQFF. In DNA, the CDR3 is TGTGCCAGAAGCTTGGTAGGGCTAGCGGCCTACAATGAGCAGTTCTTC.

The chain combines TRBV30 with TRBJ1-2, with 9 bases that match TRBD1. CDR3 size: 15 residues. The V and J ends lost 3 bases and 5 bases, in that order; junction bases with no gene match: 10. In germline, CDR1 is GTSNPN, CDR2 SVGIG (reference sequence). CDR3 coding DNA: TGTGCCTGGAGATTAGGAGGGACAGGGTTTTATGGCTACACCTTC. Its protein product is CAWRLGGTGFYGYTF.

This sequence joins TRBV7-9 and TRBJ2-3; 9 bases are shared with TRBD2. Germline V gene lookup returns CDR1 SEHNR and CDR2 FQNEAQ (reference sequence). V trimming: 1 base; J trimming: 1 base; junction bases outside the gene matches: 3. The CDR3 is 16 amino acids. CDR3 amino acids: CASSLVSGSGTDTQYF. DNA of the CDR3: TGTGCCAGCAGCTTAGTTAGCGGGAGCGGCACAGATACGCAGTATTTT.

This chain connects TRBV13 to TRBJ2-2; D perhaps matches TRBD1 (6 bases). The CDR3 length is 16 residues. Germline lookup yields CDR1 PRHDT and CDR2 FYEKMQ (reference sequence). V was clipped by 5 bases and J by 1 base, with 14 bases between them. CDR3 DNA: TGTGCCAGCAGCCCTTCGACAGGATGGAACACCGGGGAGCTGTTTTTT. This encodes CASSPSTGWNTGELFF.

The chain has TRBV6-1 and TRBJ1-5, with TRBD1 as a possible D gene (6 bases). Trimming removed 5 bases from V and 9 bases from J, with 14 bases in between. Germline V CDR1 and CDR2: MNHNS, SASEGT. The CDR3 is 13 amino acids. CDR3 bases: TGTGCCAGCAGTAACACAGGGAGTCGGCCCCAGCATTTT. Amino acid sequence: CASSNTGSRPQHF.

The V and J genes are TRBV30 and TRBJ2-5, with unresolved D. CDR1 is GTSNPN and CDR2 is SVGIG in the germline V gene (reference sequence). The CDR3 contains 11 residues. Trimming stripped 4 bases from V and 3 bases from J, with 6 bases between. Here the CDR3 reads CAWTAKETQYF. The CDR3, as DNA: TGTGCCTGGACTGCTAAAGAGACCCAGTACTTC.

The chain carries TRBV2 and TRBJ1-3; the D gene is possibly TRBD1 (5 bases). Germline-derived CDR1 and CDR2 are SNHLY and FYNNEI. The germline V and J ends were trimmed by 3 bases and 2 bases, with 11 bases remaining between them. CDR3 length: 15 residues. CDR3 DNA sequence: TGTGCCAGCAGTGATTGGGCAGGGACTGGAAACACCATATATTTT. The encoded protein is CASSDWAGTGNTIYF.

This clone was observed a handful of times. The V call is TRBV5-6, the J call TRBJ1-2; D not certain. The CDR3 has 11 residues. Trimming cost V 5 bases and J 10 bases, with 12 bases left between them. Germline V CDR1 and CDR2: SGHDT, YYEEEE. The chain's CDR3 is CASRRSAAYTF. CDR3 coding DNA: TGTGCCAGCAGACGAAGCGCGGCCTACACCTTC.

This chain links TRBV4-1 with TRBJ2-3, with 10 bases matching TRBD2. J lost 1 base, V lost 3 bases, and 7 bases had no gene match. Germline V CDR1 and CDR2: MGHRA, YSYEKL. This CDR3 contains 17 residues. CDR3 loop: CASSQTLAGGRTDTQYF. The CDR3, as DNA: TGCGCCAGCAGCCAGACCTTAGCGGGGGGCCGCACAGATACGCAGTATTTT.

In DNA, the CDR3 is TGTGCCAGCAGGACAGGGTCCGGGGTCTATGGCTACACCTTC. The encoded protein is CASRTGSGVYGYTF. V usage is TRBV6-1 and J usage is TRBJ1-2, with 7 bases that match TRBD1. V shed 6 bases, J shed 4 bases, and the junction held 8 bases outside the gene matches. The CDR3 loop spans 14 amino acids. Germline loops: CDR1 MNHNS, CDR2 SASEGT.

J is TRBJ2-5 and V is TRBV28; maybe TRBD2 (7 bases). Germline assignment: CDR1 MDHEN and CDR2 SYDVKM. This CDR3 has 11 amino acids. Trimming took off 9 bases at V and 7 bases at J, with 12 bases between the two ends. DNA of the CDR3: TGTGCCAGTGGACTAGGGGGGACCCAGTACTTC. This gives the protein CASGLGGTQYF. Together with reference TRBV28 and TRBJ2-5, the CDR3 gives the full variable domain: DVKVTQSSRYLVKRTGEKVFLECVQDMDHENMFWYRQDPGLGLRLIYFSYDVKMKEKGDIPEGYSVSREKKERFSLILESASTNQTSMYLCASGLGGTQYFGPGTRLLVL.